A single sample is the source of the 14 T cell receptor beta chains below, sequenced in a study of breast tumors, draining lymph nodes, adjacent tissues (dated by TCRdb to the mid-2010s). The library relied on multiplex PCR. This sample was sequenced with an Illumina HiSeq 2000. TCRdb reran the public reads through fastp at Q25 and MiXCR, keeping productive beta chains. A single entry per CDR3 protein holds the most common genes and DNA from its merged rows. Across this sample there are more than 10,000 distinct CDR3 sequences, with 70% seen only once. 44% of the sample goes to the ten largest clones. The sample was tumor-adjacent breast tissue. The origin of the receptors is a female donor with breast cancer. Some clones in this sample may be carry-over from other donors' samples.

This sequence joins TRBV5-4 and TRBJ2-1, with TRBD1 identical over 7 bases. Germline loops: CDR1 SGHNT, CDR2 YYREEE (reference sequence). V trimming: 4 bases; J trimming: 4 bases; junction bases outside the gene matches: 8. The CDR3 loop spans 15 amino acids. The CDR3 region has the DNA TGTGCCAGCAGCCATAGGACAGGAGTTTACAATGAGCAGTTCTTC. This codes for CASSHRTGVYNEQFF.

With regard to this clonotype: The junction departs from the called germline gene at one end, perhaps through a read error. This chain connects TRBV7-8 to TRBJ2-2; D is uncertain. The CDR3 covers 15 residues. Germline V gene sequence: CDR1 SGHVS, CDR2 FQNEAQ. The CDR3 reads CASSWRETNTGELFF. CDR3 DNA: TGTGCCAGTAGCTGGCGAGAGACGAACACCGGGGAGCTGTTTTTT.

The chain links TRBV20-1 to TRBJ2-1, with TRBD2 matching 11 bases. The CDR3 loop spans 18 amino acids. Germline-derived CDR1 and CDR2 are DFQATT and SNEGSKA (reference sequence). The V gene end was trimmed by 0 bases and the J gene end by 5 bases; junction bases not matched to a gene: 12. This chain's CDR3 is CSARDWEIAGGQNNEQFF. The CDR3 DNA follows: TGCAGTGCTAGAGATTGGGAAATAGCGGGAGGGCAAAACAATGAGCAGTTCTTC.

The rearrangement uses TRBV5-1 and TRBJ2-7, with D possibly TRBD1 on 5 matching bases. The V and J ends lost 3 bases and 6 bases respectively, with 16 bases between them. CDR1 and CDR2 (germline): SGHRS, YFSETQ. This CDR3 comprises 14 residues. Here the CDR3 DNA reads TGCGCCAGCAGCTCGCGCCTCCAGGGTGGCGAGCAGTACTTC. The encoded protein is CASSSRLQGGEQYF.

This clonotype was counted ten times or more. The rearrangement links TRBV30 to TRBJ2-5, with D possibly being TRBD1 or TRBD2 (5 bases each). Germline CDR1 reads GTSNPN; CDR2 reads SVGIG (reference sequence). The CDR3 is 12 amino acids. V lost 6 bases, J lost 5 bases, and 13 bases lay in between. The CDR3: CACRGPGETQYF. In DNA, the CDR3 is TGTGCCTGTCGGGGACCGGGTGAGACCCAGTACTTC.

The rearrangement uses TRBV12-3 or TRBV12-4 and TRBJ2-2; D is undetermined. V was trimmed by 1 base and J by 6 bases, leaving 6 bases between them. CDR3 size: 13 residues. The CDR3 region is CASSLEHPGELFF. CDR3 DNA: TGTGCCAGCAGTTTAGAGCATCCCGGGGAGCTGTTTTTT.

This clonotype was recorded once. V and J are TRBV20-1 and TRBJ1-2; 10 bases match TRBD1. Germline V CDR1 and CDR2: DFQATT, SNEGSKA (reference sequence). The CDR3 contains 12 residues. Trimming at V came to 6 bases and at J to 8 bases, leaving 6 bases not matched to a gene. CDR3 nucleotides: TGCAGTGCCTCGGGACAGGGGCAGGGCTACACCTTC. This encodes CSASGQGQGYTF.

Note on this clonotype: At one boundary the junction diverges from the germline segment, which might be a read error. V is TRBV12-3 or TRBV12-4 and J is TRBJ1-6; the D is unclear. This CDR3 has 14 amino acids. In DNA, the CDR3 is TGTGCCAGCGGTTTGGGCAGCGATAGTTCACCCCTCCACTTT. Its translation is CASGLGSDSSPLHF.

V usage is TRBV6-1 and J usage is TRBJ2-5, with TRBD2 matching over 13 bases. From germline, CDR1 is MNHNS and CDR2 SASEGT. The CDR3 extends over 19 amino acids. J lost 2 bases, V lost 3 bases, and 12 bases had no gene match. CDR3 nucleotide sequence: TGTGCCAGCAGTGATAAACCCCCACTAGCGGGAGGGTTGCAAGAGACCCAGTACTTC. It specifies CASSDKPPLAGGLQETQYF.

The chain is built from TRBV19 and TRBJ1-6, with TRBD1 identical over 8 bases. The CDR3 totals 15 residues. Germline lookup yields CDR1 LNHDA and CDR2 SQIVND (reference sequence). With V trimmed by 7 bases and J by 6 bases, 8 bases remained unmatched. The CDR3 region is CASKQGQGANSPLHF. Written as DNA, the CDR3 is TGTGCCAGTAAACAAGGACAGGGCGCTAATTCACCCCTCCACTTT. The entire variable domain, with the rest obtained from reference TRBV19 and TRBJ1-6, is as follows: DGGITQSPKYLFRKEGQNVTLSCEQNLNHDAMYWYRQDPGQGLRLIYYSQIVNDFQKGDIAEGYSVSREKKESFPLTVTSAQKNPTAFYLCASKQGQGANSPLHFGNGTRLTVT.

This clonotype was observed a single time. This chain links TRBV7-9 with TRBJ2-3; 7 positions match TRBD1. V lost 5 bases and J lost 3; bases outside the gene matches: 14. Germline CDR1 SEHNR, CDR2 FQNEAQ (reference sequence). The CDR3 totals 17 residues. CDR3 region: CASSPGQPDRTTDTQYF. In DNA form, the CDR3 reads TGTGCCAGCAGCCCCGGGCAGCCGGACAGGACTACAGATACGCAGTATTTT.

This chain uses TRBV10-3 with TRBJ2-3; D possibly corresponds to TRBD2 (6 bases). This CDR3 has 13 residues. Per the germline V gene, CDR1 is ENHRY and CDR2 is SYGVKD. Trimming took 8 bases from V and 0 from J, leaving 9 bases between them. The CDR3 sequence: CAIYSGSTDTQYF. The CDR3 DNA reads as TGTGCCATCTATAGCGGTAGCACAGATACGCAGTATTTT.

This clonotype was observed at least ten times. The genes are TRBV11-2 and TRBJ2-7; 10 bases are shared with TRBD2. The junction had 4 bases not matched to a gene; V was cut back by 5 bases and J by 6 bases. Germline V gene lookup returns CDR1 SGHAT and CDR2 FQNNGV. The CDR3 has 13 amino acids. Here the CDR3 DNA reads TGTGCCAGCAGCCCGGGACTAGCGCGCGAGCAGTACTTC. The encoded protein is CASSPGLAREQYF.

This clonotype is categorized as medium-sized. The DNA of the CDR3 is TGTGCCACTAGAAGCAGGGGAGGAAATGAGCAGTTCTTC. Protein sequence: CATRSRGGNEQFF. The chain links TRBV24-1 to TRBJ2-1; D could derive from TRBD1 or TRBD2 (6 bases each). Trimming stripped 10 bases from V and 7 bases from J, with 16 bases between. In germline, CDR1 is KGHDR, CDR2 SFDVKD. This CDR3 spans 13 amino acids.